What follows describes a single TCR beta chain. Per the original data handling: How many nucleated cells were present was estimated from reference gene primer amplification. Libraries were prepared by immunoSEQ multiplex PCR; TCRdb keeps only in-frame clonotypes and omits some of them. Clone size and the V and J calls come from that table; the DNA yielded D and trimming. The table has tens of thousands of clones, about 90% seen once. The data were obtained in a study of blood T cell repertoires in COVID-19. The overall study: Italy, Spain and the United States were the sources of the convalescent and acute COVID-19 samples. T cells, B-cell-depleted T cells, or PBMCs supplied cDNA or gDNA.

Germline V gene lookup returns CDR1 MNHNS and CDR2 SASEGT. This CDR3 has 15 residues. V dropped 1 base and J dropped 7 bases, with 14 bases sitting between them. The chain uses TRBV6-1 and TRBJ1-5; D might be TRBD1 (6 bases). The TCR sequence derives from a man aged 70-80 years with active COVID-19. The sequenced sample consisted of peripheral blood. This chain's CDR3 is CASSEGQSGVQPQHF. DNA of the CDR3: TGTGCCAGCAGTGAAGGACAGTCAGGGGTGCAGCCCCAGCATTTT.